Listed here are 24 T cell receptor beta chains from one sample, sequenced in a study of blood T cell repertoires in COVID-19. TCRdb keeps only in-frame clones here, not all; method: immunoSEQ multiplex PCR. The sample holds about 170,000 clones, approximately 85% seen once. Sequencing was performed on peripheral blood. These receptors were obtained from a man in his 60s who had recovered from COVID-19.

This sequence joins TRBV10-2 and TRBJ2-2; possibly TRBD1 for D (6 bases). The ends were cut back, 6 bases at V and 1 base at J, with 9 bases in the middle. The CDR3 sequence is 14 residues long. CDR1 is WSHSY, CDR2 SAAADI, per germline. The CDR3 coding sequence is TGCGCCAGCAGCTCGACAGGGAACACCGGGGAGCTGTTTTTT. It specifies CASSSTGNTGELFF.

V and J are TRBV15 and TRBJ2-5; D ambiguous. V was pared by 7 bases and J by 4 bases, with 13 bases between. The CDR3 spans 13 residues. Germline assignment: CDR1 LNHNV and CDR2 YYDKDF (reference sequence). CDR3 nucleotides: TGTGCCACCACGAAGCGACCGACAGAGACCCAGTACTTC. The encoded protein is CATTKRPTETQYF.

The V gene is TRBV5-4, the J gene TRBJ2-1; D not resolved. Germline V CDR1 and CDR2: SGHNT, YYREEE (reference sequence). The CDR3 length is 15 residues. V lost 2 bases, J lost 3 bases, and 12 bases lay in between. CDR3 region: CASSFGPTGYNEQFF. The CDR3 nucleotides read TGTGCCAGCAGCTTTGGGCCTACCGGCTACAATGAGCAGTTCTTC.

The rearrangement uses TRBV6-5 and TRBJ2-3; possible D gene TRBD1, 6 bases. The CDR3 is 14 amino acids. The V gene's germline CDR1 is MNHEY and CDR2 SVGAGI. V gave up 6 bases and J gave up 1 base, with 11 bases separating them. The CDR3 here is CASRPAGGTDTQYF. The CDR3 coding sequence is TGTGCCAGCAGACCGGCAGGGGGCACAGATACGCAGTATTTT.

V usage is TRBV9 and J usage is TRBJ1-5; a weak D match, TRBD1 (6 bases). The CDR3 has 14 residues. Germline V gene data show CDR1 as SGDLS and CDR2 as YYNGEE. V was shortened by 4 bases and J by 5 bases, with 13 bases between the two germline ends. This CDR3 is CASSLDSRYQPQHF. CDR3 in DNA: TGTGCCAGCAGCTTGGACAGCCGATATCAGCCCCAGCATTTT.

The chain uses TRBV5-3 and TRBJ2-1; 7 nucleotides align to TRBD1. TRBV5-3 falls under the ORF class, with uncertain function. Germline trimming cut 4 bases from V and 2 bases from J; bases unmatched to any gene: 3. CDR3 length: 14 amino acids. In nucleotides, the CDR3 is TGTGCCAGAAGCCATGGACAGGCCTACAATGAGCAGTTCTTC. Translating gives CARSHGQAYNEQFF.

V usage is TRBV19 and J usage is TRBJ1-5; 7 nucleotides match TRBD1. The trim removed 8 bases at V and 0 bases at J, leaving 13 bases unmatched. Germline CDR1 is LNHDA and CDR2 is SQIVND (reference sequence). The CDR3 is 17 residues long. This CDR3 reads CASSDRNDPYSNQPQHF. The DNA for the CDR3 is TGTGCCAGTTCGGACAGGAACGACCCTTATAGCAATCAGCCCCAGCATTTT.

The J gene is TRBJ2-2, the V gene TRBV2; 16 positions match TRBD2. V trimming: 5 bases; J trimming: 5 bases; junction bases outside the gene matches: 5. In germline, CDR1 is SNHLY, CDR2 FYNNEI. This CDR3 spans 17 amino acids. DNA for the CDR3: TGTGCCAGCAGTACGGGACTAGCGGGGGGGCGTACCGGGGAGCTGTTTTTT. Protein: CASSTGLAGGRTGELFF.

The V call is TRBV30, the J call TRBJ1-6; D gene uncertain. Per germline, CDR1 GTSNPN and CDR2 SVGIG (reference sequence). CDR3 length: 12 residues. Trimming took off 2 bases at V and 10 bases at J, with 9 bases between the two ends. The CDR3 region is CAWSTEGSPLHF. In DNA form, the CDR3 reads TGTGCCTGGAGTACTGAGGGATCACCCCTCCACTTT.

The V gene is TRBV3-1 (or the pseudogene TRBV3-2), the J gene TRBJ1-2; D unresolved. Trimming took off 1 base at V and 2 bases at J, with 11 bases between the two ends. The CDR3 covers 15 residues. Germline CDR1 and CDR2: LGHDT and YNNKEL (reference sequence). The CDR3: CASSQVFNRNYGYTF. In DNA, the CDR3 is TGTGCCAGCAGCCAAGTCTTCAACAGAAACTATGGCTACACCTTC.

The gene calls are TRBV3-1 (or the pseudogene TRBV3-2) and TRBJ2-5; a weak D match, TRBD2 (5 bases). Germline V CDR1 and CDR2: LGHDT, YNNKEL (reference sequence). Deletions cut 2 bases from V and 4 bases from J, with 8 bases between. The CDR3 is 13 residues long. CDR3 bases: TGTGCCAGCAGCCAACAACTAGGAGAGACCCAGTACTTC. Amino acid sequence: CASSQQLGETQYF.

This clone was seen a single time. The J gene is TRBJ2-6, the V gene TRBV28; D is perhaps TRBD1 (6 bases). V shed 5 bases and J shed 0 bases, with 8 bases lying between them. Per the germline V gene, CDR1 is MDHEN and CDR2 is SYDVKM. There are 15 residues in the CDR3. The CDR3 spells CASSQDSSGANVLTF. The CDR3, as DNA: TGTGCCAGCAGTCAGGACAGCTCTGGGGCCAACGTCCTGACTTTC.

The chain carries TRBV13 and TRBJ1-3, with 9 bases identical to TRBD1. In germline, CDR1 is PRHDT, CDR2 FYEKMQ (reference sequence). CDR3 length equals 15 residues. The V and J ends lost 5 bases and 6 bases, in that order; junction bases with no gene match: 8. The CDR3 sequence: CASSVQGQGQNTIYF. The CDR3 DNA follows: TGTGCCAGCAGCGTCCAGGGACAGGGACAAAACACCATATATTTT. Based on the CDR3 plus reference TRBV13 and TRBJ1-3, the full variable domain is AAGVIQSPRHLIKEKRETATLKCYPIPRHDTVYWYQQGPGQDPQFLISFYEKMQSDKGSIPDRFSAQQFSDYHSELNMSSLELGDSALYFCASSVQGQGQNTIYFGEGSWLTVV.

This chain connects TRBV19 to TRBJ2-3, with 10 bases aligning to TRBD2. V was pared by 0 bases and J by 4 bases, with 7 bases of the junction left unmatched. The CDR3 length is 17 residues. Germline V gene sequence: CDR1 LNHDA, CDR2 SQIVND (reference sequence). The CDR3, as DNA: TGTGCCAGTAGTATAGAGAGGACTAGCGGAAATTCAGATACGCAGTATTTT. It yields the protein CASSIERTSGNSDTQYF.

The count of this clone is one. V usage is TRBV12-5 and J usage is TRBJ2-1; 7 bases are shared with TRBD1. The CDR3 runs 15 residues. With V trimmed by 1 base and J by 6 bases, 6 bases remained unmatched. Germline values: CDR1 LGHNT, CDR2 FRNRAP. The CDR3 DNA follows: TGTGCTAGTGGTTTGGATGACAGGGCGGCCAATGAGCAGTTCTTC. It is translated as CASGLDDRAANEQFF.

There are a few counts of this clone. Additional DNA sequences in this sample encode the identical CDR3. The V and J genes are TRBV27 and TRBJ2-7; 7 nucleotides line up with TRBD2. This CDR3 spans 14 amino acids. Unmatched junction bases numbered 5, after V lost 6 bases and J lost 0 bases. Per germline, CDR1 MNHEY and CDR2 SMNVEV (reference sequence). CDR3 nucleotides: TGTGCCAGCAGCTTAACGGGGGGCTCCTACGAGCAGTACTTC. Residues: CASSLTGGSYEQYF.

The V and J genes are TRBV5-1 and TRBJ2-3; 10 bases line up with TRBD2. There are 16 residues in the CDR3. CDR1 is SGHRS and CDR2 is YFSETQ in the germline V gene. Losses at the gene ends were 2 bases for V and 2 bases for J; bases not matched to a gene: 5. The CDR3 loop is CASSFILAGPTDTQYF. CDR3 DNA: TGCGCCAGCAGCTTTATACTAGCGGGGCCCACAGATACGCAGTATTTT.

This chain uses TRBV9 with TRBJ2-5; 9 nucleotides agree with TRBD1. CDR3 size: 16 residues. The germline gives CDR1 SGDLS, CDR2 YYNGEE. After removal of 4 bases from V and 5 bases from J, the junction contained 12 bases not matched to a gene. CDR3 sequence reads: CASSPPGQGNWETQYF. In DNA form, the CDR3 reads TGTGCCAGCAGCCCCCCCGGACAGGGGAACTGGGAGACCCAGTACTTC.

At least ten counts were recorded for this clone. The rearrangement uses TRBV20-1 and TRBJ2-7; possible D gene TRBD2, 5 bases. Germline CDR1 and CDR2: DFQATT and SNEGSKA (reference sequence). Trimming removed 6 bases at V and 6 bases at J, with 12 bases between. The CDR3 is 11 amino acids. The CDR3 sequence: CSALGGSEQYF. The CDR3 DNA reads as TGCAGTGCCCTCGGAGGTTCCGAGCAGTACTTC.

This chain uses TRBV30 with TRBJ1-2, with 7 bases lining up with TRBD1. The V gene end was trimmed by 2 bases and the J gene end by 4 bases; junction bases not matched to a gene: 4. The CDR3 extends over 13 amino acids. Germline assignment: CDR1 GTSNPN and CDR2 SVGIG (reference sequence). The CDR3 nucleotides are TGTGCCTGGAGTTACAGGGGCACCTATGGCTACACCTTC. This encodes CAWSYRGTYGYTF.

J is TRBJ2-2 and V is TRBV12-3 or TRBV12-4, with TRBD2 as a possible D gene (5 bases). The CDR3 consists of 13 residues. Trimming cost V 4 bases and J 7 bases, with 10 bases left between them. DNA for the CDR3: TGTGCCAGCAGTTCGGACGGGATCGGGGAGCTGTTTTTT. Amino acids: CASSSDGIGELFF.

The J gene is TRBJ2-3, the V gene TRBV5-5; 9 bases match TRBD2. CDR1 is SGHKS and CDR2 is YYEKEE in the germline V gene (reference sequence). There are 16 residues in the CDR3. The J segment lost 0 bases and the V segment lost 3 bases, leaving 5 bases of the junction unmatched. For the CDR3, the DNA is TGTGCCAGCAGCTACCTAGCGGGGCCTAGCACAGATACGCAGTATTTT. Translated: CASSYLAGPSTDTQYF.

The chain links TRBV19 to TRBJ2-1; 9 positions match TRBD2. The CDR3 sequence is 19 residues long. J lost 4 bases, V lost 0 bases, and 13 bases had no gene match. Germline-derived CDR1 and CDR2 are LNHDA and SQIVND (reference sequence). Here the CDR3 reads CASSIDSPSLAGIYNEQFF. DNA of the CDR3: TGTGCCAGTAGTATAGATTCCCCTAGCCTAGCGGGGATTTACAATGAGCAGTTCTTC.

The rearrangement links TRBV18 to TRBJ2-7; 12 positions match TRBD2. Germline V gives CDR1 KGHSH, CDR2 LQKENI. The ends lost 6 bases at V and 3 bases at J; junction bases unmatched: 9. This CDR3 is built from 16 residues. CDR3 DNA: TGTGCCAGCTCGTTACTAGCGGGGGGTAGCGGCTACGAGCAGTACTTC. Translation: CASSLLAGGSGYEQYF.